This T cell receptor beta chain appears in the sequencing data of a study of a mutant IDH1 vaccine in newly diagnosed glioma. Time point indicated: week 35, safety follow-up. All doses held 300 ug of mutant IDH1 20-mer peptide, with topical imiquimod. Sequenced by immunoSEQ multiplex PCR; TCRdb stores in-frame clones only, minus some. The sample has tens of thousands of clones; 85% to 90% are singletons. This clone counts as medium-sized. Its target is not known. The TCR comes from a man aged 40-55 years with glioma. This specimen consisted of PBMCs, obtained from a glioma patient whose treatment included an IDH1 peptide vaccine.

This CDR3 is CASSLAVSGGHNEQFF. CDR3 nucleotides: TGTGCCAGCAGTTTGGCGGTCTCCGGGGGGCACAATGAGCAGTTCTTC. The chain uses TRBV27 and TRBJ2-1; D perhaps matches TRBD2 (7 bases). CDR3 length: 16 amino acids. Germline CDR1 is MNHEY and CDR2 is SMNVEV (reference sequence). V lost 3 bases to trimming and J lost 5 bases, with 17 bases between them.